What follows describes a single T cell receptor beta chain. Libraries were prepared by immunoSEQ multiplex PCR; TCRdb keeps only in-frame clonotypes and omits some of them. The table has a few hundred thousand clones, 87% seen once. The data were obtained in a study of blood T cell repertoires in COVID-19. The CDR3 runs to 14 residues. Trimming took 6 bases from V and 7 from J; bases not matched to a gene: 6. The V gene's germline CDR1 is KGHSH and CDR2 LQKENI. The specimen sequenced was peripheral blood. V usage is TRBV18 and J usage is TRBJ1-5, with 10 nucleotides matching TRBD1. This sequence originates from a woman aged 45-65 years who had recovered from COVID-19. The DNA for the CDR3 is TGTGCCAGCTCCCAAGGGACAGGGGAACAGCCCCAGCATTTT. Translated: CASSQGTGEQPQHF.